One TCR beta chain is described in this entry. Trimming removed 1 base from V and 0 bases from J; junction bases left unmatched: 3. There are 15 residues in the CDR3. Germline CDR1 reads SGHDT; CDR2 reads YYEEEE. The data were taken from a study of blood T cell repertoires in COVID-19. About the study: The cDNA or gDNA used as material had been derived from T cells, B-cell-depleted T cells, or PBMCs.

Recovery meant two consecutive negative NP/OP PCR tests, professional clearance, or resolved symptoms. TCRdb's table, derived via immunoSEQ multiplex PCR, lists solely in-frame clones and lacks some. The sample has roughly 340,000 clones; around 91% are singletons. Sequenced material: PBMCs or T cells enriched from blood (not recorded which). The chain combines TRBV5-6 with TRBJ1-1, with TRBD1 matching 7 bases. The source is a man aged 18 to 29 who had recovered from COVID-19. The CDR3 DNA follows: TGTGCCAGCAGCTTGACAGGGGTCCTGAACACTGAAGCTTTCTTT. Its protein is CASSLTGVLNTEAFF.